Below, 16 T cell receptor beta chains from the same sample are listed, as sequenced in a study of T cell changes during pregnancy in multiple sclerosis. Sequenced by immunoSEQ multiplex PCR; TCRdb stores in-frame clones only, minus some. The sample yields around 92,000 clones, 80% to 95% seen once. Specimen: peripheral blood, collected after pregnancy. Receptors originate from a female donor with multiple sclerosis, enrolled in a pregnancy study.

V usage is TRBV19 and J usage is TRBJ1-2; 7 bases match TRBD1. Germline V gene lookup returns CDR1 LNHDA and CDR2 SQIVND (reference sequence). The CDR3 contains 17 residues. The V and J ends lost 3 bases and 3 bases, in that order; junction bases with no gene match: 13. The CDR3 nucleotides read TGTGCCAGTAGTATGGGGACAGACACGGGATTATACTATGGCTACACCTTC. This codes for CASSMGTDTGLYYGYTF.

The J gene is TRBJ2-7, the V gene TRBV27, with D possibly being TRBD2 (6 bases). V lost 2 bases and J lost 1, with 9 bases in between. CDR1 MNHEY and CDR2 SMNVEV come from the germline V gene (reference sequence). This CDR3 is built from 14 residues. CDR3 residues: CASSLAGRSYEQYF. The CDR3, as DNA: TGTGCCAGCAGTTTAGCGGGGAGATCCTACGAGCAGTACTTC.

V usage is TRBV30 and J usage is TRBJ2-1; no firm D call. Trimming pared 4 bases from V and 8 bases from J, leaving 12 bases between. Germline CDR1 and CDR2: GTSNPN and SVGIG (reference sequence). This CDR3 is 12 amino acids long. CDR3 amino acids: CAWNLVADEQFF. The CDR3 coding sequence is TGTGCCTGGAATCTTGTGGCCGATGAGCAGTTCTTC. Variable domain in full (rest from reference TRBV30 and TRBJ2-1): SQTIHQWPATLVQPVGSPLSLECTVEGTSNPNLYWYRQAAGRGLQLLFYSVGIGQISSEVPQNLSASRPQDRQFILSSKKLLLSDSGFYLCAWNLVADEQFFGPGTRLTVL.

V gene TRBV5-6 combines with J gene TRBJ1-4, with 7 nucleotides matching TRBD1. V lost 0 bases and J lost 4; bases outside the gene matches: 6. There are 16 residues in the CDR3. From germline, CDR1 is SGHDT and CDR2 YYEEEE. This CDR3 reads CASSLGPTGVNEKLFF. CDR3 coding DNA: TGTGCCAGCAGCTTGGGGCCCACAGGGGTTAATGAAAAACTGTTTTTT.

The gene calls are TRBV27 and TRBJ1-5; 10 bases are shared with TRBD1. Unmatched junction bases numbered 6, after V lost 6 bases and J lost 4 bases. In germline, CDR1 is MNHEY, CDR2 SMNVEV (reference sequence). This CDR3 region has 15 residues. The DNA of the CDR3 is TGTGCCAGCAGGGAGTCGGGACAGGGGAATCAGCCCCAGCATTTT. As protein: CASRESGQGNQPQHF.

The chain combines TRBV5-1 with TRBJ1-4, with 7 bases aligning to TRBD1. Germline V gene data show CDR1 as SGHRS and CDR2 as YFSETQ. The CDR3 sequence is 15 residues long. With V trimmed by 2 bases and J by 7 bases, 8 bases remained unmatched. Here the CDR3 reads CASSFEGARSEKLFF. The CDR3 DNA reads as TGCGCCAGCAGCTTCGAGGGGGCGAGGAGTGAAAAACTGTTTTTT.

The genes are TRBV12-5 and TRBJ1-1; D uncertain. The CDR3 loop spans 15 amino acids. Trimming shortened V by 0 bases and J by 1 base, and 9 bases separated the two germline ends. Per the germline V gene, CDR1 is LGHNT and CDR2 is FRNRAP. CDR3 bases: TGTGCTAGTGGTTTGGTACTCGGTAGGAACACTGAAGCTTTCTTT. Translation: CASGLVLGRNTEAFF. Together with reference TRBV12-5 and TRBJ1-1, the CDR3 gives the full variable domain: DARVTQTPRHKVTEMGQEVTMRCQPILGHNTVFWYRQTMMQGLELLAYFRNRAPLDDSGMPKDRFSAEMPDATLATLKIQPSEPRDSAVYFCASGLVLGRNTEAFFGQGTRLTVV.

This chain joins TRBV2 and TRBJ2-5; TRBD2 aligns across 9 bases. J was trimmed by 6 bases and V by 7 bases; bases with no gene match: 6. The CDR3 consists of 13 residues. The germline CDR1 and CDR2 sequences are SNHLY and FYNNEI. CDR3 residues: CASKGLARQTQYF. In DNA form, the CDR3 reads TGTGCCAGCAAAGGACTAGCGAGACAGACCCAGTACTTC.

The gene calls are TRBV5-4 and TRBJ2-7; 9 bases fit TRBD2. Germline trimming cut 4 bases from V and 1 base from J; bases unmatched to any gene: 12. The germline V gene has CDR1 SGHNT and CDR2 YYREEE (reference sequence). The CDR3 is 17 amino acids. In DNA form, the CDR3 reads TGTGCCAGCAGCCCCGTGGCGGGAGGGCCGTGGTCCTACGAGCAGTACTTC. Translation gives CASSPVAGGPWSYEQYF.

This chain connects TRBV6-6 to TRBJ1-1; the match to TRBD1 covers 12 bases. The CDR3 loop spans 14 amino acids. Trimming took 5 bases from V and 9 from J; bases not matched to a gene: 7. Per the germline V gene, CDR1 is MNHNY and CDR2 is SVGAGI (reference sequence). The CDR3 reads CASSNLGQGAKAFF. CDR3 DNA sequence: TGTGCCAGCAGTAACCTGGGACAGGGGGCTAAAGCTTTCTTT.

The chain couples TRBV27 to TRBJ2-7; D unclear. The V and J ends lost 0 bases and 4 bases respectively, with 7 bases between them. The CDR3 runs 13 residues. The V gene's germline CDR1 is MNHEY and CDR2 SMNVEV (reference sequence). Written as DNA, the CDR3 is TGTGCCAGCAGTTTATCACCTAGATACGAGCAGTACTTC. Amino acid sequence: CASSLSPRYEQYF.

The table lists this clone with a count of one. The chain uses TRBV5-1 and TRBJ1-2; D gene unclear. The V and J ends lost 3 bases and 0 bases respectively, with 6 bases between them. Germline-derived CDR1 and CDR2 are SGHRS and YFSETQ. The CDR3 spans 13 residues. The chain's CDR3 is CASSYITNYGYTF. Here the CDR3 DNA reads TGCGCCAGCAGCTACATTACTAACTATGGCTACACCTTC.

The chain employs TRBV5-1 and TRBJ2-1, with 7 bases fitting TRBD1. This CDR3 region has 15 residues. CDR1 SGHRS and CDR2 YFSETQ come from the germline V gene. After removal of 3 bases from V and 8 bases from J, the junction contained 11 bases not matched to a gene. CDR3 coding DNA: TGCGCCAGCAGCTCCAGACAGGGTCGAGGAGATGAGCAGTTCTTC. The encoded protein is CASSSRQGRGDEQFF.

The chain carries TRBV7-2 and TRBJ1-2; D might be TRBD1 (5 bases). V was shortened by 4 bases and J by 0 bases, with 18 bases between the two germline ends. In germline, CDR1 is SGHTA, CDR2 FQGNSA. CDR3 size: 17 residues. The CDR3 coding sequence is TGTGCCAGCAGCTCCGAACCCAGGGCAGGGCCTAACTATGGCTACACCTTC. It yields the protein CASSSEPRAGPNYGYTF.

The chain employs TRBV13 and TRBJ2-7; perhaps TRBD1 as D (6 bases). CDR1 and CDR2 from the germline V gene are PRHDT and FYEKMQ (reference sequence). V lost 5 bases and J 6 bases, leaving 23 bases between the germline ends. CDR3 length equals 16 residues. This chain's CDR3 is CASSPLRFAIQGEQYF. The CDR3 DNA is TGTGCCAGCAGCCCCCTTAGGTTTGCGATACAGGGCGAGCAGTACTTC.

The chain uses TRBV4-1 and TRBJ1-1, with a possible D match to TRBD1 (6 bases). Per germline, CDR1 MGHRA and CDR2 YSYEKL. The CDR3 sequence is 16 residues long. V was clipped by 5 bases and J by 1 base, with 17 bases between them. CDR3 coding DNA: TGCGCCAGCAGCACGACTGGGCGACAGGCGAACACTGAAGCTTTCTTT. This gives the protein CASSTTGRQANTEAFF.